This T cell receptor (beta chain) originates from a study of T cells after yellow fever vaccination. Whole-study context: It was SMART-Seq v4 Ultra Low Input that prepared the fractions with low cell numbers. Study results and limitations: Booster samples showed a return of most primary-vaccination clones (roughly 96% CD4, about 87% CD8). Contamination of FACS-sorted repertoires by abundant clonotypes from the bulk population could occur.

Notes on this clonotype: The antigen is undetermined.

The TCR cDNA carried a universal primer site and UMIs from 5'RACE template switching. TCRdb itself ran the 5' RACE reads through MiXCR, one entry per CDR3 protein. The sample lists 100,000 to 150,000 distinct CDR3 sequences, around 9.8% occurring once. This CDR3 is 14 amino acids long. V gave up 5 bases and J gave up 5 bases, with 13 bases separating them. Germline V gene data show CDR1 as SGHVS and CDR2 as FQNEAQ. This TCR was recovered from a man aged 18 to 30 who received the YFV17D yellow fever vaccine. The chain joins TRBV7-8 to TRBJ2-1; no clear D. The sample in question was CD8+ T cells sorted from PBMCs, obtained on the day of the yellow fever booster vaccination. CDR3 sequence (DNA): TGTGCCAGCAGCCCTACAGTGGTGGACAATGAGCAGTTCTTC. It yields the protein CASSPTVVDNEQFF.